The text below deals with one T cell receptor beta chain. Its antigen remains unknown. PCR primers comprised 60 Vbeta and 13 Jbeta primers. Per the original methods: Roughly 12 million of around 85 million unique TCR beta chains were shared, per a later count. Some clones are missing from TCRdb's copy, which holds only in-frame ones; the method was immunoSEQ multiplex PCR. The DNA was the basis for D and trimming; V, J and clone size are from that table. Here the sample spans roughly 150,000 clones, 75% to 80% being singletons. This CDR3 comprises 16 residues. Germline trimming cut 0 bases from V and 4 bases from J; bases unmatched to any gene: 8. Germline CDR1 reads SGHRS; CDR2 reads YFSETQ. The data are from a study of cytomegalovirus exposure and HLA in healthy donors. Findings and limits, study-wide: From TCR beta sequences, most subjects' HLA-A and HLA-B alleles were reportedly predicted accurately. In a later analysis, specific HLA alleles were associated with approximately 17,000 TCR beta sequences at a 0.05 false discovery rate.

The sample taken for sequencing was PBMCs. The sequence was collected from a woman aged 40 to 50 in good health and CMV-seropositive. The chain employs TRBV5-1 and TRBJ2-5; 8 bases map to TRBD2. The CDR3 DNA is TGCGCCAGCAGCTTGGTCGCAGCGGGAGTTGGAGAGACCCAGTACTTC. Its protein is CASSLVAAGVGETQYF.